This T cell receptor beta chain was captured in a study of T cells in Graves' hyperthyroidism and ophthalmopathy. Findings of the study overall: The authors' 13 V-J model separated ophthalmopathy from stable hyperthyroidism. Ophthalmopathy prediction by the model preceded onset by a median approximately 6.9 months.

Diagnosis of hyperthyroidism was new in patients aged 18 to 65, and its duration was under 2 months. Thyroid ultrasound and orbital computed tomography, with clinical symptoms and serum thyroxine and TRAb, informed diagnoses. The CDR3 regions of TCR beta were amplified from RNA transcripts. The study used the HTBI primer set for a first-round RT-PCR of the TCR CDR3. TCRdb used MiXCR to reprocess the multiplex PCR reads, holding one entry per CDR3 protein. The sample gives about 360,000 distinct CDR3 sequences, 13% of which show up once; less than 25% is in the top ten. This clonotype was seen ten or more times. What it binds is unknown. Trimming left V 3 bases short and J 4 bases short, with 19 bases between. The CDR3 loop spans 18 amino acids. Germline-derived CDR1 and CDR2 are MDHEN and SYDVKM.

The sequence derives from a man aged 25 to 40 with Graves' hyperthyroidism that later progressed to Graves' ophthalmopathy. The chain employs TRBV28 and TRBJ1-6, with D possibly being TRBD1 (5 bases). The sequenced material came from blood. CDR3 nucleotides: TGTGCCAGCAGTTTCCCTAGTGAGGGGCGTAGGTATAATTCACCCCTCCACTTT. Encoded protein: CASSFPSEGRRYNSPLHF.